Here is one T cell receptor beta chain with its context. Its target is not known. The sample comes from a study of OX40 agonist ivuxolimab in advanced cancers. Study-wide findings and caveats: In a subset of nonresponders, normalized T-cell clonal expansion was also low.

Some clones are missing from TCRdb's copy, which holds only in-frame ones; the method was immunoSEQ multiplex PCR. This sample has roughly 86,000 clones, with around 85% found just once. The CDR3 spans 15 residues. With 6 bases clipped from V and 5 bases from J, the junction kept 12 bases outside the gene matches. The V gene's germline CDR1 is MDHEN and CDR2 SYDVKM. This chain connects TRBV28 to TRBJ2-5, with 7 bases that match TRBD1. The source is an adult with an advanced solid tumor such as melanoma, head and neck, liver or kidney cancer. The specimen was CD4+ or CD8+ T cells sorted from blood, collected in a trial of the OX40 agonist ivuxolimab. CDR3 protein: CASSYDRAHGETQYF. The CDR3 DNA is TGTGCCAGCAGCTACGACAGGGCCCATGGGGAGACCCAGTACTTC.